This T cell receptor (beta chain) was obtained from a study of OX40 agonist ivuxolimab in advanced cancers. Across the whole study: Patients assigned to dose escalation were diagnosed with hepatocellular carcinoma, melanoma, renal cell or head and neck cancer. Therapy given before enrollment (anti-PD-1, anti-PD-L1 or anti-CTLA-4) was allowed, and 35% to 45% had some.

Libraries were prepared by immunoSEQ multiplex PCR; TCRdb keeps only in-frame clonotypes and omits some of them. This sample carries some 86,000 clones, about 90% of them seen once, and the ten largest clones take approximately 0.3%. The receptor's source is an adult with an advanced solid tumor such as melanoma, head and neck, liver or kidney cancer. The source was CD4+ or CD8+ T cells sorted from blood, collected in a trial of the OX40 agonist ivuxolimab.

Here the CDR3 DNA reads TGTGCCAGCAAAGGGTATGGCTACACCTTC. As protein: CASKGYGYTF. The rearrangement uses TRBV6-1 and TRBJ1-2; D is unresolved. The CDR3 totals 10 residues. Germline V gene lookup returns CDR1 MNHNS and CDR2 SASEGT. With 7 bases removed from V and 5 bases from J, the gap between germline ends came to 5 bases.